This note documents a single TCR beta chain sequence. Its antigen is still unknown. The data belong to a study of beta chain features in type 1 diabetes. Study-level findings and limits: Across all four CD4+ subsets, people with type 1 diabetes showed modestly shorter TCRB CDR3s. Junctions at VDJ sites from type 1 diabetes patients had fewer insertions and more deletions.

Expressed TCRB transcripts were sequenced because the entire RNA isolate underwent reverse transcription. An average of approximately 3.6 million reads was obtained for naive, central memory and regulatory T cell samples. TCRdb keeps only in-frame clones here, not all; method: immunoSEQ multiplex PCR. Here the sample spans approximately 44,000 clones, 66% being singletons. One heparinised blood draw averaging about 116 mL was given by each donor. Each sorted fraction was over 98% pure. Deletions cut 8 bases from V and 4 bases from J, with 14 bases between. The CDR3 is made up of 13 amino acids. CDR1 LNHDA and CDR2 SQIVND come from the germline V gene (reference sequence).

The TCR sequence derives from a young woman with type 1 diabetes. Specimen: Tregs from blood. This sequence joins TRBV19 and TRBJ1-2; D is possibly TRBD1 (6 bases). The CDR3 loop is CASQGRGFYGYTF. The DNA for the CDR3 is TGTGCCAGTCAGGGCAGGGGATTCTATGGCTACACCTTC.